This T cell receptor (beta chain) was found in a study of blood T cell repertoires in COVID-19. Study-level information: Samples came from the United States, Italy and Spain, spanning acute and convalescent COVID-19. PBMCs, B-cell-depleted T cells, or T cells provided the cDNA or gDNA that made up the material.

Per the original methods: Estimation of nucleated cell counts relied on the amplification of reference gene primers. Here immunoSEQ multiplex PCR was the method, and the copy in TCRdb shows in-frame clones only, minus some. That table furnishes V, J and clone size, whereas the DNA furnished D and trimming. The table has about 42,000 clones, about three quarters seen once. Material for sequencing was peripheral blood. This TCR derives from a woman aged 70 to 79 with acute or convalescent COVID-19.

Here the CDR3 reads CASSPIQGKGTEAFF. For the CDR3, the DNA is TGTGCCAGCTCACCAATTCAGGGAAAGGGGACTGAAGCTTTCTTT. The chain combines TRBV18 with TRBJ1-1; a weak D match, TRBD1 (5 bases). The germline V gene encodes CDR1 KGHSH and CDR2 LQKENI. The CDR3 has 15 amino acids. The V end lost 2 bases, the J end lost 5 bases, and 15 bases lay between the germline ends.